This T cell receptor (beta chain) was identified during a study of early T cells in non-severe SARS-CoV-2 infection. Study information: Sequencing targeted bulk RNA from unsorted whole blood, leaving chains unpaired. Findings and caveats of the study: Anti-spike CD8 responses were favored by VDJdb matching, which missed private and CD4 specificities.

Attachment of unique molecular identifiers was made to individual cDNA molecules. Via MiXCR, TCRdb re-called the 5' RACE reads, giving one row per CDR3 protein. The profile shows tens of thousands of distinct CDR3 sequences, 10% of them singletons. This clonotype was observed a few times. The antigen remains undetermined. This CDR3 contains 15 residues. Trimming cost V 5 bases and J 5 bases, with 19 bases left between them. The germline V gene has CDR1 SGHNT and CDR2 YYREEE (reference sequence). V and J are TRBV5-4 and TRBJ2-5; possible D gene TRBD1, 6 bases. Sequencing used whole blood. This TCR was recovered from an adult who was a healthcare worker with PCR-confirmed SARS-CoV-2 infection or an uninfected control (not recorded which). In DNA, the CDR3 is TGTGCCAGCAGACCGGGACATTCTAGTCGGGAGACCCAGTACTTC. This translates into CASRPGHSSRETQYF.